The rows below give T cell receptor beta chains drawn from one sample of a study of beta chain features in type 1 diabetes. Data came from immunoSEQ multiplex PCR; TCRdb stores just in-frame clones and leaves some out. The data show some 190,000 clones, approximately 8.4% seen once. Sequenced material: central memory CD4+ T cells from blood. These receptors were taken from a man aged 18 to 30 with type 1 diabetes. Each CDR3 is given with its conserved first and last residue. Fields, in order: J gene, D gene, clone size, V gene, CDR3 protein, CDR3 DNA. D genes are given only for firm matches. The listing skips clone size in some rows; elsewhere it reads once, few, many or a size class.

TRBJ2-7,-,few,TRBV5-1,CASSFGGGSYEQYF,TGCGCCAGCAGCTTTGGAGGAGGGTCCTACGAGCAGTACTTC
TRBJ1-5,-,many,TRBV5-4,CASSLQGQPQHF,TGTGCCAGCAGCTTGCAGGGTCAGCCCCAGCATTTT
TRBJ2-5,TRBD2,few,TRBV27,CASSPYTTSGGATQYF,TGTGCCAGCAGTCCCTACACGACTAGCGGGGGGGCGACCCAGTACTTC
TRBJ1-5,TRBD1,-,TRBV7-9,CASSGGTDQPQHF,TGTGCCAGCAGCGGAGGGACAGATCAGCCCCAGCATTTT
TRBJ2-3,-,few,TRBV7-9,CASSLAYSGTDTQYF,TGTGCCAGCAGCTTAGCCTACAGTGGAACGGATACGCAGTATTTT
TRBJ1-6,TRBD1,few,TRBV7-9,CASSWGTAYNSPLHF,TGTGCCAGCAGCTGGGGGACAGCGTATAATTCACCCCTCCACTTT
TRBJ2-1,-,-,TRBV7-2,CASSFDSLEFF,TGTGCCAGCAGCTTCGACAGTTTGGAGTTCTTC
TRBJ1-5,-,-,TRBV5-1,CASSLGGTSQPQHF,TGCGCCAGCAGCTTAGGCGGGACGAGTCAGCCCCAGCATTTT
TRBJ1-2,TRBD1,few,TRBV20-1,CSARQGFGYTF,TGCAGTGCCAGACAGGGATTCGGCTACACCTTC
TRBJ1-5,-,few,TRBV27,CASSTAAGQPQHF,TGTGCCAGCAGTACCGCGGCTGGACAGCCCCAGCATTTT
TRBJ1-1,TRBD1,-,TRBV18,CASSGTENTEAFF,TGTGCCAGCTCGGGGACAGAGAACACTGAAGCTTTCTTT
TRBJ1-2,-,-,TRBV19,CASSIGAAGGYTF,TGTGCCAGTAGTATCGGCGCGGCGGGCGGCTACACCTTC
TRBJ2-5,-,few,TRBV4-3,CASSQGPQETQYF,TGCGCCAGCAGCCAAGGGCCCCAGGAGACCCAGTACTTC
TRBJ2-3,-,few,TRBV5-1,CASSSGSTDTQYF,TGCGCCAGCAGCTCCGGGAGCACAGATACGCAGTATTTT
TRBJ2-5,TRBD1,few,TRBV5-4,CASSLAGTGNIGETQYF,TGTGCCAGCAGCTTGGCCGGGACAGGGAACATAGGGGAGACCCAGTACTTC
TRBJ1-5,TRBD1,few,TRBV30,CAWGRGRRGIGNQPQHF,TGTGCCTGGGGCAGGGGGCGAAGGGGAATCGGCAATCAGCCCCAGCATTTT
TRBJ1-6,-,-,TRBV5-1,CASSLGGQIFETLHF,TGCGCCAGCAGCTTGGGGGGACAAATTTTCGAAACCCTCCACTTT
TRBJ1-4,-,few,TRBV18,CASSPGLGEKLFF,TGTGCCAGCTCACCAGGGTTGGGCGAAAAACTGTTTTTT
TRBJ1-1,-,-,TRBV9,CASSAGNGDTEAFF,TGTGCCAGCAGCGCTGGGAACGGGGACACTGAAGCTTTCTTT
TRBJ2-5,TRBD1,few,TRBV5-1,CASSRTGTERETQYF,TGCGCCAGCAGCCGGACCGGGACAGAGAGGGAGACCCAGTACTTC
TRBJ1-1,-,-,TRBV27,CASRTPGLNTEAFF,TGTGCCAGCAGGACCCCAGGGCTGAACACTGAAGCTTTCTTT
TRBJ1-1,TRBD1,-,TRBV5-1,CASSFNTGATTEAFF,TGCGCCAGCAGCTTCAATACAGGGGCGACCACTGAAGCTTTCTTT
TRBJ2-1,TRBD2,-,TRBV6-6,CASSYNLADYNEQFF,TGTGCCAGCAGTTACAATCTAGCGGATTACAATGAGCAGTTCTTC
TRBJ2-7,-,many,TRBV28,CASSLQSYEQYF,TGTGCCAGCAGTTTACAATCCTACGAGCAGTACTTC
TRBJ2-5,TRBD2,-,TRBV28,CASSPGLAGQETQYF,TGTGCCAGCAGTCCCGGACTAGCGGGGCAAGAGACCCAGTACTTC
TRBJ1-1,-,-,TRBV6-8,CASSYKKADTEAFF,TGTGCCAGCAGTTACAAGAAGGCGGACACTGAAGCTTTCTTT
TRBJ2-1,TRBD1,-,TRBV7-9,CASSDRGSGDNEQFF,TGTGCCAGCAGCGACAGGGGCTCGGGTGACAATGAGCAGTTCTTC
TRBJ1-2,-,-,TRBV14,CASSPAGIYGYTF,TGTGCCAGCAGCCCCGCAGGGATCTATGGCTACACCTTC
TRBJ2-6,-,many,TRBV29-1,CSVSQGLSGANVLTF,TGCAGCGTTTCCCAGGGTCTCTCTGGGGCCAACGTCCTGACTTTC
TRBJ2-2,TRBD1,few,TRBV11-2,CASSLPYTGAGELFF,TGTGCCAGCAGCCTACCCTATACAGGGGCCGGGGAGCTGTTTTTT
TRBJ2-7,TRBD2,few,TRBV5-1,CASSRLAGDSEQYF,TGCGCCAGCAGCCGACTAGCGGGAGATAGCGAGCAGTACTTC
TRBJ2-3,-,few,TRBV27,CASSFAGGTDTQYF,TGTGCCAGCAGTTTTGCCGGGGGCACAGATACGCAGTATTTT
TRBJ2-7,TRBD1,few,TRBV11-2,CASSLGQGYYEQYF,TGTGCCAGCAGCCTGGGACAGGGATACTACGAGCAGTACTTC
TRBJ2-4,-,many,TRBV19,CASSLRDKVVQYF,TGTGCCAGTTCACTCCGGGACAAGGTAGTTCAGTACTTC
TRBJ1-1,TRBD1,few,TRBV30,CALYRGRLNTEAFF,TGTGCTCTCTACAGGGGTAGGTTGAACACTGAAGCTTTCTTT
TRBJ2-5,-,-,TRBV7-2,CASSRTGGKETQYF,TGTGCCAGCAGCCGGACGGGGGGCAAAGAGACCCAGTACTTC
TRBJ2-1,TRBD1,-,TRBV30,CAWGQGRNEQFF,TGTGCCTGGGGACAGGGGAGAAATGAGCAGTTCTTC
TRBJ2-7,TRBD2,few,TRBV10-2,CASSGNSGSYEQYF,TGCGCCAGCAGTGGAAATAGCGGGAGCTACGAGCAGTACTTC
TRBJ1-5,-,few,TRBV18,CASSPQEGQGPQHF,TGTGCCAGCTCACCACAGGAGGGCCAAGGGCCCCAGCATTTT
TRBJ2-5,TRBD2,few,TRBV6-5,CASSVGGRRETQYF,TGTGCCAGCAGTGTGGGAGGGCGCCGAGAGACCCAGTACTTC
TRBJ2-2,TRBD1,many,TRBV29-1,CSVGAGTGRTGELFF,TGCAGCGTTGGGGCCGGGACAGGGAGGACCGGGGAGCTGTTTTTT
TRBJ2-3,-,-,TRBV19,CASSRGTDTQYF,TGTGCCAGTAGTAGAGGCACAGATACGCAGTATTTT
TRBJ2-6,-,few,TRBV9,CASSVELSGANVLTF,TGTGCCAGCAGCGTAGAACTCTCTGGGGCCAACGTCCTGACTTTC